This TCR beta chain was identified in a study of molecular identifiers for immune sequencing clone quantification listed by TCRdb under 2018. Some background on the complete study: For a replicate experiment, RNA from approximately 20,000 or 100,000 naive CD8 T cells was divided into five aliquots, and four of the five aliquots were sequenced. CD8 T cells were used in a methods study to benchmark molecular-identifier clustering-based TCR repertoire sequencing (MIDCIRS) and TCR RNA copy counting.

Libraries of naive CD8 T cells were built from anywhere between roughly 17,000 and 1,000,000 sorted cells, with 10%, 30% or 50% of the purified RNA used. Naive CD8 T cells, defined as CD8+CD4-CCR7+CD45RA+, were FACS-sorted into RLT Plus buffer on a BD FACSAria II. To test detection sensitivity, Jurkat RNA equal to over nine TCR copies was added to samples of roughly 17,000-1,100,000 naive CD8 T cells. CD8 T cells were enriched with RosetteSep CD8+ T Cell Enrichment Cocktail and Ficoll-Paque, followed by ACK red cell lysis. With regard to this clonotype: Its antigen specificity is not known. No base qualities exist here, and no much larger clone lies one base off it.

Trimming removed 5 bases from V and 7 bases from J, leaving 5 bases between the germline ends. CDR1 and CDR2 (SGHVS, FQNEAQ) derive from the germline V gene. The CDR3 numbers 11 residues from cysteine through phenylalanine. Just the 33-base CDR3 DNA is kept, in frame starting at base 1. Overall results and qualifications from the work: Without barcode sub-clustering, chimeric consensus sequences inflated TCR diversity; chimeras reached as high as 47%. Highly expanded clone sizes could be underestimated if identical TCR molecules share a barcode. Clones above 20 RNA copies held over 97% of molecules in CMV-specific effector cells but under 1% in naive cells. Modeling gave 3 to 3.5 recovered TCR RNA copies per cell versus roughly 10 by digital PCR, implying about 30% capture efficiency. Naive libraries contained spiked-in Jurkat TCR RNA (approximately nine copies' worth), which is not part of the donor repertoire. A single cell's worth of spiked-in Jurkat TCR RNA was reported detectable even among one million naive CD8 T cells.

The method behind the library was PCR. Sequenced on an Illumina HiSeq 4000. Bulk TCR libraries were prepared as previously described, using TCR primers listed in Table S5. Total RNA was purified with the Qiagen AllPrep DNA/RNA kit. Before any analysis, reads coming from multiple sequencing runs of the same library were combined into one pool. Per the original workflow: Reads were retained only if an exact TCR constant sequence was present, and the retained reads were trimmed to 150 nt and grouped according to their 12-nt molecular barcodes. Reads inside each barcode group were sub-clustered using a 15% Levenshtein threshold, and a quality-weighted consensus sequence was constructed for each RNA molecule. Non-functional sequences were removed, as were lower-count sequences one edit away from another. Barcode sub-clusters with fewer than 20% of the maximum read count were removed, based on fitting two negative binomial distributions. TCRdb handled the public reads itself, with Q25 trimming in fastp and clone calling in MiXCR, and kept productive beta chains. Each CDR3 protein appears once, grouped with its most common genes and DNA. The V and J calls shown here were made by TCRdb, not taken from the authors' results. This sample has about 510,000 distinct CDR3 sequences in its table, and about a fifth of those were observed once. Jointly, the top ten make up roughly 0.81% of the sample.

This clonotype was obtained from a human donor in good health. Some libraries in this study had Jurkat cell RNA spiked in. Sequencing was carried out using naive CD8+ T cells from blood, with Jurkat cell RNA spiked in. The cell subset or site label, as the study defines it: FACS-sorted CD8+CD4-CCR7+CD45RA+ naive T cells. Here the chain combines TRBV7-8 and TRBJ2-2; the D gene cannot be resolved reliably. The DNA sequence is as follows: TGTGCCAGCAGCAGGAGCGGGGAGCTGTTTTTT. Its translation is CASSRSGELFF.